This T cell receptor beta chain is from a study of cytomegalovirus exposure and HLA in healthy donors. It was with 60 Vbeta and 13 Jbeta primers that the PCR ran. Generated by immunoSEQ multiplex PCR, the TCRdb table keeps only in-frame clones and is missing some. Altogether 130,000 or so clones are present, about 82% being singletons, with the ten largest covering 5% to 6.5%. The CDR3 runs 14 residues. In the case of this clone: Its antigen is unknown.

The study's findings and limits: It was likely that a cluster of highly shared sequence variants was a sequencing artifact. Common viral pathogens seemed to be connected with several of the most significant clusters, according to a later analysis. TCR beta chains numbering some 150 were designated cytomegalovirus-associated. Immune exposure information available was restricted to CMV serostatus.

The specimen was PBMCs. The rearrangement joins TRBV21-1 to TRBJ2-1; the table assigns TRBD1, which was not confirmed against the DNA. TRBV21-1 is marked as a pseudogene. The TCR was taken from a man aged 25-45 years in good health and CMV-seronegative. The CDR3 nucleotides are TGTGCCAGCAGCGGACAGGGGGCGACGGATGAGCAGTTCTTC. This translates into CASSGQGATDEQFF.